One and the same sample provided the 20 T cell receptor beta chains below, sequenced in a study of blood T cell repertoires in COVID-19. Method: immunoSEQ multiplex PCR; TCRdb's copy keeps in-frame clones and lacks some. This table has hundreds of thousands of clones, approximately 82% appearing once. The sequencing sample was made of peripheral blood. The source of these receptors is a woman older than 75 with acute or convalescent COVID-19.

The J gene is TRBJ2-1, the V gene TRBV5-1; 8 nucleotides match TRBD2. The CDR3 loop spans 15 amino acids. The V gene end was trimmed by 4 bases and the J gene end by 3 bases; junction bases not matched to a gene: 6. Germline values: CDR1 SGHRS, CDR2 YFSETQ. The CDR3 loop is CASSLTSALYNEQFF. CDR3 nucleotides: TGCGCCAGCAGCCTGACTAGCGCGCTCTACAATGAGCAGTTCTTC.

The chain carries TRBV9 and TRBJ2-5, with 10 bases lining up with TRBD2. J gave up 2 bases and V 0 bases, and 1 base lay outside the gene matches. Germline V gives CDR1 SGDLS, CDR2 YYNGEE. CDR3 length: 15 amino acids. In DNA form, the CDR3 reads TGTGCCAGCAGCGTAGTACTAGCGGGGCAAGAGACCCAGTACTTC. Translated, it gives CASSVVLAGQETQYF.

This chain connects TRBV2 to TRBJ1-2; D is ambiguous. The V gene's germline CDR1 is SNHLY and CDR2 FYNNEI. There are 14 residues in the CDR3. Trimming left V 4 bases short and J 4 bases short, with 13 bases between. Here the CDR3 DNA reads TGTGCCAGCAGTGTATCCACCGCGGGCTATGGCTACACCTTC. Residues: CASSVSTAGYGYTF.

The chain couples TRBV6-5 to TRBJ2-1; 12 bases map to TRBD1. Germline V gene lookup returns CDR1 MNHEY and CDR2 SVGAGI. With 6 bases clipped from V and 8 bases from J, the junction kept 8 bases outside the gene matches. The CDR3 sequence is 15 residues long. CDR3: CASSPPGQGADEQFF. CDR3 in DNA: TGTGCCAGCAGCCCACCGGGACAGGGGGCCGATGAGCAGTTCTTC.

The V call is TRBV7-8, the J call TRBJ2-1, with 7 positions matching TRBD1. V was pared by 3 bases and J by 12 bases, with 8 bases of the junction left unmatched. The CDR3 is 13 residues long. Germline assignment: CDR1 SGHVS and CDR2 FQNEAQ. The CDR3 nucleotides read TGTGCCAGCAGCTTTAAGGACAGGCTTGGGCAGTTCTTC. Protein: CASSFKDRLGQFF.

This sequence joins TRBV27 and TRBJ1-3, with D tentatively TRBD1 (6 bases). In germline, CDR1 is MNHEY, CDR2 SMNVEV (reference sequence). CDR3 length: 14 residues. Trimming pared 6 bases from V and 0 bases from J, leaving 9 bases between. The CDR3 nucleotides read TGTGCCAGCAGAAACAGGGTCTCTGGAAACACCATATATTTT. It codes for CASRNRVSGNTIYF.

The chain combines TRBV9 with TRBJ2-1; D is possibly TRBD2 (5 bases). CDR1 and CDR2 from the germline V gene are SGDLS and YYNGEE. The CDR3 sequence is 16 residues long. The germline V and J ends were trimmed by 0 bases and 0 bases, with 10 bases remaining between them. CDR3 loop: CASSVVPGSSYNEQFF. CDR3 coding DNA: TGTGCCAGCAGCGTAGTGCCGGGAAGCTCCTACAATGAGCAGTTCTTC.

J is TRBJ1-3 and V is TRBV19, with D uncertain. V lost 5 bases and J lost 6, with 14 bases in between. The CDR3 consists of 14 residues. CDR1 and CDR2 from the germline V gene are LNHDA and SQIVND (reference sequence). CDR3: CASSSGMATNTIYF. The CDR3 DNA sequence: TGTGCCAGTAGTTCCGGGATGGCAACAAACACCATATATTTT. Combining the CDR3 with reference TRBV19 and TRBJ1-3 gives the whole variable domain DGGITQSPKYLFRKEGQNVTLSCEQNLNHDAMYWYRQDPGQGLRLIYYSQIVNDFQKGDIAEGYSVSREKKESFPLTVTSAQKNPTAFYLCASSSGMATNTIYFGEGSWLTVV.

The V call is TRBV7-3, the J call TRBJ2-1, with D possibly being TRBD2 (6 bases). Trimming stripped 5 bases from V and 3 bases from J, with 14 bases between. There are 15 residues in the CDR3. Germline V gene data show CDR1 as SGHTA and CDR2 as FQGTGA. CDR3 amino acids: CASSAGTGHYNEQFF. The CDR3 nucleotides are TGTGCCAGCAGCGCCGGGACTGGACACTACAATGAGCAGTTCTTC. The variable domain in full, completed from reference TRBV7-3 and TRBJ2-1, reads GAGVSQTPSNKVTEKGKYVELRCDPISGHTALYWYRQSLGQGPEFLIYFQGTGAADDSGLPNDRFFAVRPEGSVSTLKIQRTERGDSAVYLCASSAGTGHYNEQFFGPGTRLTVL.

The V call is TRBV15, the J call TRBJ2-7, with unresolved D. The CDR3 extends over 15 amino acids. Deletions cut 0 bases from V and 2 bases from J, with 11 bases between. Germline CDR1 and CDR2: LNHNV and YYDKDF (reference sequence). CDR3 loop: CATSRERAGPYEQYF. The DNA for the CDR3 is TGTGCCACCAGCAGAGAGAGAGCAGGCCCCTACGAGCAGTACTTC.

CDR3 coding DNA: TGTGCCATCAGTGAGCCCGGCCAGGGGGCCGCTGAAGCTTTCTTT. This sequence encodes CAISEPGQGAAEAFF. The rearrangement joins TRBV10-3 to TRBJ1-1; 8 nucleotides agree with TRBD1. The length of the CDR3 is 15 residues. V lost 2 bases to trimming and J lost 6 bases; unmatched junction nucleotides: 8. Germline assignment: CDR1 ENHRY and CDR2 SYGVKD.

The chain links TRBV5-1 to TRBJ1-4; 8 nucleotides match TRBD1. The germline gives CDR1 SGHRS, CDR2 YFSETQ. This CDR3 spans 14 amino acids. V lost 7 bases and J lost 8; bases outside the gene matches: 10. In DNA form, the CDR3 reads TGCGCCAGCTCCCCGACAGGGGTCAAGGAAAAACTGTTTTTT. This encodes CASSPTGVKEKLFF.

V is TRBV21-1 and J is TRBJ2-7; the table's D call, TRBD2, has no DNA check behind it. TRBV21-1 is a pseudogene segment. The CDR3 has 19 residues. CDR3 in amino acids: CASSKKWRTSGRVTYEQYF. Here the CDR3 DNA reads TGTGCCAGCAGCAAGAAATGGAGGACTAGCGGGAGGGTAACTTACGAGCAGTACTTC.

The rearrangement joins TRBV6-5 to TRBJ2-7, with 7 bases matching TRBD1. J lost 0 bases, V lost 6 bases, and 5 bases had no gene match. CDR3 length equals 14 residues. The germline V gene has CDR1 MNHEY and CDR2 SVGAGI. As DNA, the CDR3 is TGTGCCAGCAGCAAGGACAGGAGCTCCTACGAGCAGTACTTC. This codes for CASSKDRSSYEQYF.

This clone was counted between two and nine times. The V gene is TRBV19, the J gene TRBJ2-2, with 10 bases fitting TRBD2. Trimming took 7 bases from V and 7 from J; bases not matched to a gene: 6. The CDR3 runs to 14 residues. Germline CDR1 and CDR2: LNHDA and SQIVND (reference sequence). CDR3 residues: CASNQREGGGELFF. In DNA, the CDR3 is TGTGCCAGTAATCAGCGGGAGGGAGGCGGGGAGCTGTTTTTT.

V gene TRBV28 combines with J gene TRBJ1-5, with D uncertain. Trimming pared 4 bases from V and 4 bases from J, leaving 5 bases between. This CDR3 contains 12 residues. The germline gives CDR1 MDHEN, CDR2 SYDVKM. CDR3 amino acids: CASSSGNQPQHF. The CDR3 region has the DNA TGTGCCAGCAGTTCGGGTAATCAGCCCCAGCATTTT. The variable domain in full, completed from reference TRBV28 and TRBJ1-5, reads DVKVTQSSRYLVKRTGEKVFLECVQDMDHENMFWYRQDPGLGLRLIYFSYDVKMKEKGDIPEGYSVSREKKERFSLILESASTNQTSMYLCASSSGNQPQHFGDGTRLSIL.

This clone was picked up a small number of times. This chain uses TRBV4-1 with TRBJ1-4; 8 bases are a match to TRBD1. V shed 0 bases and J 7 bases; nucleotides not matched to a gene: 16. This CDR3 is 19 amino acids long. Germline V gene lookup returns CDR1 MGHRA and CDR2 YSYEKL. The CDR3 loop is CASSQDFRTGRMKGEKLFF. DNA for the CDR3: TGCGCCAGCAGCCAAGATTTCCGGACAGGGAGGATGAAGGGTGAAAAACTGTTTTTT.

The V and J genes are TRBV14 and TRBJ1-1; TRBD1 aligns across 9 bases. The junction had 3 bases not matched to a gene; V was cut back by 4 bases and J by 0 bases. The CDR3 loop spans 15 amino acids. The germline V gene encodes CDR1 SGHDN and CDR2 FVKESK. Here the CDR3 DNA reads TGTGCCAGCAGCCTACAGGGGGCGATGAACACTGAAGCTTTCTTT. Residues: CASSLQGAMNTEAFF.

The rearrangement uses TRBV9 and TRBJ2-2; D gene ambiguous. The V end lost 5 bases, the J end lost 4 bases, and 9 bases lay between the germline ends. There are 13 residues in the CDR3. Germline CDR1 is SGDLS and CDR2 is YYNGEE. For the CDR3, the DNA is TGTGCCAGCAGTGGCTGGAGCACCGGGGAGCTGTTTTTT. Amino acids: CASSGWSTGELFF.

J is TRBJ1-1 and V is TRBV27; no clear D gene. The length of the CDR3 is 13 residues. Trimming stripped 4 bases from V and 4 bases from J, with 10 bases between. Germline lookup yields CDR1 MNHEY and CDR2 SMNVEV (reference sequence). CDR3 in DNA: TGTGCCAGCAGTTCCTACTGGAGCACTGAAGCTTTCTTT. Its translation is CASSSYWSTEAFF.